The clone carrying this T cell receptor beta chain was counted at least ten times. CDR1 SGHRS and CDR2 YFSETQ come from the germline V gene. The length of the CDR3 is 19 residues. The V segment lost 2 bases and the J segment 0 bases; nucleotides outside the gene matches: 13. In TCRdb, the RT-PCR reads were re-called with MiXCR into one record per CDR3 protein. Here the sample spans around 700,000 distinct CDR3 sequences, approximately 15% being singletons. The chain carries TRBV5-1 and TRBJ2-4; 8 nucleotides line up with TRBD2. This clonotype was sampled from a female donor in good health, serving as a healthy control. The specimen was memory CD4+ T cells from blood. This chain's CDR3 is CASSFGSGGVLLAKNIQYF. The CDR3 bases are TGCGCCAGCAGCTTCGGAAGCGGGGGAGTATTATTAGCCAAAAACATTCAGTACTTC. The whole variable domain, remainder taken from reference TRBV5-1 and TRBJ2-4, is KAGVTQTPRYLIKTRGQQVTLSCSPISGHRSVSWYQQTPGQGLQFLFEYFSETQRNKGNFPGRFSGRQFSNSRSEMNVSTLELGDSALYLCASSFGSGGVLLAKNIQYFGAGTRLSVL.